The present T cell receptor beta chain was sequenced within a study of T cell responses to AZD1222 COVID-19 vaccine (dated by TCRdb to 2020 to 2023). Regarding the complete study: TCR sequencing was performed for roughly 250 trial participants, of whom some 200 were given two doses of AZD1222 and around 25 were given two doses of MenACWY control vaccine. Enrollment into the trials was organized by age into subgroups of 18-55, 56-69 and 70-plus years, and those subgroups contained approximately 160, 26 and 62 TCR-sequenced participants, respectively.

Results and caveats for the whole study, not just this receptor: Reportedly, almost half of the unique spike-specific TCRs recognized epitopes lying outside the regions that are mutated in the B.1.351 and B.1.1.7 variants. Only a handful of AZD1222 recipients were SARS-CoV-2 seropositive at baseline, limiting conclusions about previously exposed vaccinees. Participants were mostly white British and included more females than males, and it was suggested by the authors that clonal diversity may have been underestimated. In the small 56-69-year group, the increase in depth fell short of significance, most likely because of low power. The vaccine-associated CD4 TCRs covered the entire spike protein, and the dominant responses fell in regions 160-218 and 743-854. Because no samples from the day 14 peak response were available, repertoires could be characterized only after the peak T cell response. A significant rise in spike-specific TCR breadth and depth was observed after two AZD1222 doses relative to day 0 and relative to MenACWY recipients.

The CDR3 regions of human TCRbeta chains were analyzed by immunosequencing. For the original study's pipeline: TCRs in the repertoires were compared against a reference library of SARS-CoV-2-specific TCRs that had been generated with the MIRA antigen-specificity platform. Breadth was defined as the fraction of unique TCRs that were SARS-CoV-2-associated. Depth was defined as the fraction of total T cells that were SARS-CoV-2-associated. Using the MIRA data, each spike-specific TCR was assigned both to the spike region to which the TCR was reactive and to a CD4 or CD8 class. Log10-transformed breadth and depth values were compared by one-way ANOVA with Sidak's multiple comparisons tests. TCRdb took this table from immuneACCESS and kept in-frame rearrangements with V and J called. Such tables lack part of the clones; where checked against another copy, unresolved V genes explain under half of the gap, and the rest is unexplained. V and J calls and clone size are as listed in that table; D and trimming were resolved from the DNA. The sample includes approximately 190,000 clones, with 85% to 90% observed a single time. The ten largest account for about 3% of the sample.

Of note for this clone: This receptor's antigen is unknown. Base qualities were left out, and no much larger clone turns up one base away.

Trimming costs V 8 bases and J 2 bases, and their ends lie 13 bases apart. The germline V gene (reference sequence) specifies LNHDA as CDR1 and SQIVND as CDR2. From the cysteine up to the phenylalanine, the CDR3 has a length of 14 residues. Only the CDR3 region is kept as DNA, spanning 42 bases read in frame from base 1. Reading the label with the study, this specimen's time point is: baseline before first vaccination. The sample's treatment or condition, from its label and the paper: meningococcal conjugate vaccine given as trial control. Samples from vaccinated people were obtained from the UK trials COV001 and COV002, which included a single-blind randomized controlled phase 2/3 trial of AZD1222 (ChAdOx1 nCoV-19) in healthy adults. For TCRbeta chain sequencing, PBMC samples from trial participants were taken at day 0 and at day 28 after the second dose.

The sequenced sample was peripheral blood, obtained on day 0 of MenACWY control vaccination. This clonotype was obtained from an adult in good health. Rearrangement joined TRBV19 to TRBJ2-1; the D segment may tentatively be TRBD1 or TRBD2, each giving 5 matched bases. The CDR3 here reads CASWDGSTYNEQFF. Read as DNA, the sequence is TGTGCCAGTTGGGACGGCAGTACCTACAATGAGCAGTTCTTC.